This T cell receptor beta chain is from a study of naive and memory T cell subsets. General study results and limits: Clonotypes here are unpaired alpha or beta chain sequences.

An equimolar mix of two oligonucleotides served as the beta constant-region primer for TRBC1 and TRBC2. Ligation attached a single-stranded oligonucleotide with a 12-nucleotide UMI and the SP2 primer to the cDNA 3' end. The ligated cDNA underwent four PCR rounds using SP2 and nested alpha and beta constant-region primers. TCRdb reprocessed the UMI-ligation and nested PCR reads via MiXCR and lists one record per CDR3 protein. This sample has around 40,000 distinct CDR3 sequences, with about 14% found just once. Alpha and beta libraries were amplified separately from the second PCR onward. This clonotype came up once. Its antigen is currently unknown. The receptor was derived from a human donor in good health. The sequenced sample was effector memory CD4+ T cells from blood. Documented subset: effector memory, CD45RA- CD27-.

CDR3 bases: TGTGCCAGCAGACGACCTCTGGGCGGGGTCAACAATGAGCAGTTCTTC. It yields the protein CASRRPLGGVNNEQFF. This chain joins TRBV12-3 or TRBV12-4 and TRBJ2-1; D may be TRBD2 (6 bases). The V gene lost 6 bases and the J gene lost 5 bases, with 20 bases spanning the gap. The CDR3 consists of 16 residues.